The 26 T cell receptor beta chains below come from one sample, sequenced in a study of Graves' ophthalmopathy and Graves' hyperthyroidism. CDR3 regions of TCR beta were amplified from RNA transcripts. An initial RT-PCR round employing HTBI primers preceded a second-round multiplex PCR. Via MiXCR, TCRdb re-called the multiplex PCR reads, giving one row per CDR3 protein. The data hold around 1,200,000 distinct CDR3 sequences, with about 35% observed a single time. The sample comprised peripheral blood or thyroid tissue (not recorded which). These receptors were obtained from an adult man with Graves' hyperthyroidism.

This clonotype was counted at least ten times. The chain uses TRBV15 and TRBJ2-5; D is perhaps TRBD1 (6 bases). Trimming left V 6 bases short and J 2 bases short, with 10 bases between. Germline V lookup: CDR1 LNHNV, CDR2 YYDKDF (reference sequence). The CDR3 contains 13 residues. The CDR3 here is CATRPGEQETQYF. The CDR3 bases are TGTGCCACCAGGCCAGGGGAACAAGAGACCCAGTACTTC. Variable domain in full (rest from reference TRBV15 and TRBJ2-5): DAMVIQNPRYQVTQFGKPVTLSCSQTLNHNVMYWYQQKSSQAPKLLFHYYDKDFNNEADTPDNFQSRRPNTSFCFLDIRSPGLGDTAMYLCATRPGEQETQYFGPGTRLLVL.

Details on this clonotype: At one end the junction does not follow the germline gene, possibly because of a read error. The chain combines TRBV11-2 with TRBJ2-7; 9 bases map to TRBD1. The CDR3 has 16 amino acids. Per the germline V gene, CDR1 is SGHAT and CDR2 is FQNNGV. The CDR3 nucleotides read TGCGCCAGCAGCCAGAGTTTCTCGGACAGGGGCTACGAGCGGTACTTC. As protein: CASSQSFSDRGYERYF. Filled out from reference TRBV11-2 and TRBJ2-7, the complete variable domain reads EAGVAQSPRYKIIEKRQSVAFWCNPISGHATLYWYQQILGQGPKLLIQFQNNGVVDDSQLPKDRFSAERLKGVDSTLKIQPAKLEDSAVYLCASSQSFSDRGYERYFGPGTRLTVT.

As to this clonotype: Germline is not matched at one junction end, which may reflect a read error. V gene TRBV10-3 combines with J gene TRBJ2-7, with D unresolved. The CDR3 runs 14 residues. Germline assignment: CDR1 ENHRY and CDR2 SYGVKD. CDR3 in DNA: TGTGCTATCAGTGATGAAGACACCCGCTACGAGCAGTACTTC. This codes for CAISDEDTRYEQYF.

This clonotype appeared once. A much more abundant neighbour one base away suggests this may be a read error. This chain joins TRBV20-1 and TRBJ2-5; the match to TRBD2 covers 10 bases. The CDR3 has 18 amino acids. V lost 5 bases to trimming and J lost 0 bases; unmatched junction nucleotides: 15. CDR1 is DFQATT and CDR2 is SNEGSKA in the germline V gene (reference sequence). This CDR3 reads CSARPEFSGGSYQETQYF. The CDR3 coding sequence is TGCAGTGCTCGCCCTGAATTTAGCGGGGGGTCGTACCAAGAGACCCAGTACTTC.

Comment on this clonotype: Possible read error: a much larger clone is one base away. The rearrangement joins TRBV5-1 to TRBJ1-4; D possibly corresponds to TRBD1 (6 bases). CDR1 is SGHRS and CDR2 is YFSETQ in the germline V gene. The CDR3 sequence is 15 residues long. V was trimmed by 4 bases and J by 7 bases, leaving 17 bases between them. The CDR3 is CASSPRTAGSEKLFF. The CDR3 DNA reads TGCGCCAGCAGCCCGAGGACAGCAGGGAGTGAAAAACTGTTTTTT. The full variable domain, with the rest looked up from reference TRBV5-1 and TRBJ1-4, is KAGVTQTPRYLIKTRGQQVTLSCSPISGHRSVSWYQQTPGQGLQFLFEYFSETQRNKGNFPGRFSGRQFSNSRSEMNVSTLELGDSALYLCASSPRTAGSEKLFFGSGTQLSVL.

V and J are TRBV7-2 and TRBJ1-5, with 11 bases fitting TRBD1. CDR1 and CDR2 from the germline V gene are SGHTA and FQGNSA. V dropped 6 bases and J dropped 5; count of bases not matched to a gene: 6. This CDR3 comprises 15 residues. The CDR3 sequence is CASRKGTGGDQPQHF. CDR3 bases: TGTGCCAGCAGGAAGGGGACAGGGGGTGATCAGCCCCAGCATTTT.

The CDR3 sequence is CSATGGQGSYEQYF. The CDR3 DNA follows: TGCAGCGCTACAGGGGGACAGGGCTCCTACGAGCAGTACTTC. The chain links TRBV29-1 to TRBJ2-7; 9 positions match TRBD1. The CDR3 extends over 14 amino acids. V gave up 7 bases and J gave up 0 bases; unmatched junction bases: 7. Germline CDR1 reads SQVTM; CDR2 reads ANQGSEA.

The chain has TRBV11-2 and TRBJ2-7, with D perhaps matching TRBD2 (5 bases). The CDR3 has 14 amino acids. V was trimmed by 5 bases and J by 4 bases, leaving 15 bases between them. The germline gives CDR1 SGHAT, CDR2 FQNNGV. The CDR3 loop is CASSRQNGEYEQYF. CDR3 DNA: TGTGCCAGCAGCCGTCAAAACGGGGAGTACGAGCAGTACTTC.

The chain carries TRBV7-9 and TRBJ1-4; 11 bases match TRBD1. Germline V gene data show CDR1 as SEHNR and CDR2 as FQNEAQ (reference sequence). The V segment lost 5 bases and the J segment 14 bases; nucleotides outside the gene matches: 13. The CDR3 sequence is 15 residues long. This chain's CDR3 is CASSPDRGRRAVLFF. The DNA for the CDR3 is TGTGCCAGCAGCCCGGACAGGGGGCGCAGAGCAGTGCTGTTTTTT.

This clonotype was counted many times. V and J are TRBV4-1 and TRBJ1-1; TRBD1 matches 8 bases. Trimming cost V 3 bases and J 0 bases; bases outside gene matches: 6. The CDR3 covers 16 residues. The germline V gene has CDR1 MGHRA and CDR2 YSYEKL. The CDR3 spells CASSHGQGRMNTEAFF. The CDR3 coding sequence is TGCGCCAGCAGCCATGGACAGGGCCGGATGAACACTGAAGCTTTCTTT.

This clonotype was seen many times. This chain joins TRBV10-3 and TRBJ1-6; no clear D. V was shortened by 0 bases and J by 3 bases, with 9 bases between the two germline ends. Germline CDR1 ENHRY, CDR2 SYGVKD. This CDR3 spans 16 amino acids. The CDR3 DNA is TGTGCCATCAGTGAGTCGTCCATACTCTATAATTCACCCCTCCACTTT. Translation gives CAISESSILYNSPLHF.

J is TRBJ2-2 and V is TRBV6-2 or TRBV6-3; no clear D gene. Germline lookup yields CDR1 MNHEY and CDR2 SVGEGT. Between the trimmed V and J ends, which lost 7 bases and 10 bases, there was a span of 10 bases. This CDR3 spans 11 amino acids. CDR3 sequence (DNA): TGTGCCAGCAACACGCTAGAGGAGCTGTTTTTT. Its protein product is CASNTLEELFF.

This clonotype has at least ten counts. The chain uses TRBV6-1 and TRBJ1-6, with D perhaps TRBD1 (5 bases). V was pared by 6 bases and J by 9 bases, with 18 bases between. The CDR3 contains 15 residues. Germline values: CDR1 MNHNS, CDR2 SASEGT. CDR3 DNA: TGTGCCAGCAGCCCCCAATGGGGGAATGGTTCACCCCTCCACTTT. Amino acids: CASSPQWGNGSPLHF.

This clonotype was detected ten times or more. The chain links TRBV20-1 to TRBJ1-1, with D perhaps matching TRBD1 (5 bases). CDR1 and CDR2 from the germline V gene are DFQATT and SNEGSKA (reference sequence). V lost 0 bases to trimming and J lost 7 bases, with 12 bases between them. The CDR3 extends over 13 amino acids. The CDR3 DNA sequence: TGCAGTGCTAGAGATAAGGAGGACATTGAAGCTTTCTTT. Encoded protein: CSARDKEDIEAFF.

This clonotype was counted at least ten times. This chain connects TRBV2 to TRBJ2-5; D uncertain. Trimming left V 6 bases short and J 0 bases short, with 2 bases between. The CDR3 runs 11 residues. Germline CDR1 and CDR2: SNHLY and FYNNEI. The CDR3 reads CASRYQETQYF. CDR3 in DNA: TGTGCCAGCAGGTACCAAGAGACCCAGTACTTC.

This clonotype was seen ten or more times. V gene TRBV7-7 combines with J gene TRBJ2-7; the D gene is possibly TRBD1 (6 bases). Germline loops: CDR1 SSHAT, CDR2 FNYEAQ (reference sequence). The CDR3 covers 15 residues. Trimming pared 5 bases from V and 2 bases from J, leaving 16 bases between. CDR3 in amino acids: CASSPGPGVAYEQYF. CDR3 nucleotides: TGTGCCAGCAGCCCCGGGCCAGGGGTAGCCTACGAGCAGTACTTC. The variable domain in full, with the rest retrieved from reference TRBV7-7 and TRBJ2-7, is GAGVSQSPRYKVTKRGQDVTLRCDPISSHATLYWYQQALGQGPEFLTYFNYEAQPDKSGLPSDRFSAERPEGSISTLTIQRTEQRDSAMYRCASSPGPGVAYEQYFGPGTRLTVT.

In its sample, this clonotype was seen a few times. V is TRBV2 and J is TRBJ2-5, with D possibly TRBD1 on 6 matching bases. V lost 2 bases and J 3 bases, leaving 10 bases between the germline ends. The V gene's germline CDR1 is SNHLY and CDR2 FYNNEI. The CDR3 contains 14 residues. CDR3 sequence (DNA): TGTGCCAGCAGTGAAAGACAGGCCAAAGAGACCCAGTACTTC. Amino acids: CASSERQAKETQYF.

The sample holds many counts of this clonotype. The chain uses TRBV2 and TRBJ1-4, with D tentatively TRBD1 (6 bases). Trimming shortened V by 7 bases and J by 5 bases, and 14 bases separated the two germline ends. This CDR3 comprises 14 residues. The V gene's germline CDR1 is SNHLY and CDR2 FYNNEI. The CDR3 here is CASNVGGRNEKLFF. For the CDR3, the DNA is TGTGCCAGCAACGTAGGGGGGAGGAATGAAAAACTGTTTTTT. The full variable domain, completed using reference TRBV2 and TRBJ1-4, is EPEVTQTPSHQVTQMGQEVILRCVPISNHLYFYWYRQILGQKVEFLVSFYNNEISEKSEIFDDQFSVERPDGSNFTLKIRSTKLEDSAMYFCASNVGGRNEKLFFGSGTQLSVL.

The J gene is TRBJ2-5, the V gene TRBV10-3, with 11 bases aligning to TRBD1. Per the germline V gene, CDR1 is ENHRY and CDR2 is SYGVKD. The CDR3 covers 12 residues. The CDR3 DNA sequence: TGTGTCACCAGACCGGGACAGGGGGCCCAGTACTTC. Its protein is CVTRPGQGAQYF.

The chain uses TRBV12-3 or TRBV12-4 and TRBJ1-1; D unresolved. V gave up 7 bases and J gave up 0 bases, with 9 bases separating them. This CDR3 is built from 13 residues. The CDR3 is CASTQSMNTEAFF. The CDR3 coding sequence is TGTGCCAGCACCCAATCGATGAACACTGAAGCTTTCTTT.

This clonotype was seen many times. V gene TRBV2 combines with J gene TRBJ2-7, with unresolved D. Deletions cut 10 bases from V and 1 base from J, with 17 bases between. This CDR3 is 14 amino acids long. Looked up from germline, CDR1 is SNHLY and CDR2 is FYNNEI. The CDR3 DNA reads as TGTGCCATCTCGAGGCAGCTTGCTTCCTACGAGCAGTACTTC. This encodes CAISRQLASYEQYF.

The chain employs TRBV10-3 and TRBJ2-5, with 8 bases that match TRBD2. V was clipped by 4 bases and J by 1 base; unmatched bases: 5. The CDR3 contains 15 residues. Germline lookup yields CDR1 ENHRY and CDR2 SYGVKD. The DNA for the CDR3 is TGTGCCATCAGTGCCCTCGGACTAGCCCAAGAGACCCAGTACTTC. Amino acids: CAISALGLAQETQYF.

At least ten counts were recorded for this clonotype. The genes are TRBV20-1 and TRBJ1-5, with D perhaps matching TRBD1 (6 bases). The length of the CDR3 is 16 residues. V was cut by 0 bases and J by 7 bases, with 19 bases left in between. The germline gives CDR1 DFQATT, CDR2 SNEGSKA (reference sequence). CDR3 in amino acids: CSARDRGQGAHQPQHF. The CDR3 nucleotides read TGCAGTGCTAGAGATCGGGGGCAGGGAGCCCACCAGCCCCAGCATTTT.

This clonotype was detected only a few times. J is TRBJ2-2 and V is TRBV30; 7 bases align to TRBD2. The CDR3 runs to 11 residues. The junction had 2 bases not matched to a gene; V was cut back by 6 bases and J by 7 bases. The germline V gene encodes CDR1 GTSNPN and CDR2 SVGIG (reference sequence). The CDR3 DNA sequence: TGTGCCTGTTCGGGAGGCGGGGAGCTGTTTTTT. Translation gives CACSGGGELFF. Looking up the rest from reference TRBV30 and TRBJ2-2 gives the full variable domain: SQTIHQWPATLVQPVGSPLSLECTVEGTSNPNLYWYRQAAGRGLQLLFYSVGIGQISSEVPQNLSASRPQDRQFILSSKKLLLSDSGFYLCACSGGGELFFGEGSRLTVL.

This clonotype was detected a few times. This sequence joins TRBV20-1 and TRBJ2-5, with D hard to call. Trimming shortened V by 3 bases and J by 5 bases, and 10 bases separated the two germline ends. This CDR3 is 12 amino acids long. Germline-derived CDR1 and CDR2 are DFQATT and SNEGSKA (reference sequence). This chain's CDR3 is CSARLAEETQYF. In nucleotides, the CDR3 is TGCAGTGCTAGGTTAGCTGAGGAGACCCAGTACTTC.

This sequence joins TRBV7-9 and TRBJ1-1, with D perhaps TRBD1 (5 bases). The V end was cut by 7 bases, the J end by 10 bases, with 13 bases between. This CDR3 contains 11 residues. In germline, CDR1 is SEHNR, CDR2 FQNEAQ (reference sequence). The chain's CDR3 is CASTSGSRAFF. For the CDR3, the DNA is TGTGCCAGCACCTCAGGGTCCCGAGCTTTCTTT.